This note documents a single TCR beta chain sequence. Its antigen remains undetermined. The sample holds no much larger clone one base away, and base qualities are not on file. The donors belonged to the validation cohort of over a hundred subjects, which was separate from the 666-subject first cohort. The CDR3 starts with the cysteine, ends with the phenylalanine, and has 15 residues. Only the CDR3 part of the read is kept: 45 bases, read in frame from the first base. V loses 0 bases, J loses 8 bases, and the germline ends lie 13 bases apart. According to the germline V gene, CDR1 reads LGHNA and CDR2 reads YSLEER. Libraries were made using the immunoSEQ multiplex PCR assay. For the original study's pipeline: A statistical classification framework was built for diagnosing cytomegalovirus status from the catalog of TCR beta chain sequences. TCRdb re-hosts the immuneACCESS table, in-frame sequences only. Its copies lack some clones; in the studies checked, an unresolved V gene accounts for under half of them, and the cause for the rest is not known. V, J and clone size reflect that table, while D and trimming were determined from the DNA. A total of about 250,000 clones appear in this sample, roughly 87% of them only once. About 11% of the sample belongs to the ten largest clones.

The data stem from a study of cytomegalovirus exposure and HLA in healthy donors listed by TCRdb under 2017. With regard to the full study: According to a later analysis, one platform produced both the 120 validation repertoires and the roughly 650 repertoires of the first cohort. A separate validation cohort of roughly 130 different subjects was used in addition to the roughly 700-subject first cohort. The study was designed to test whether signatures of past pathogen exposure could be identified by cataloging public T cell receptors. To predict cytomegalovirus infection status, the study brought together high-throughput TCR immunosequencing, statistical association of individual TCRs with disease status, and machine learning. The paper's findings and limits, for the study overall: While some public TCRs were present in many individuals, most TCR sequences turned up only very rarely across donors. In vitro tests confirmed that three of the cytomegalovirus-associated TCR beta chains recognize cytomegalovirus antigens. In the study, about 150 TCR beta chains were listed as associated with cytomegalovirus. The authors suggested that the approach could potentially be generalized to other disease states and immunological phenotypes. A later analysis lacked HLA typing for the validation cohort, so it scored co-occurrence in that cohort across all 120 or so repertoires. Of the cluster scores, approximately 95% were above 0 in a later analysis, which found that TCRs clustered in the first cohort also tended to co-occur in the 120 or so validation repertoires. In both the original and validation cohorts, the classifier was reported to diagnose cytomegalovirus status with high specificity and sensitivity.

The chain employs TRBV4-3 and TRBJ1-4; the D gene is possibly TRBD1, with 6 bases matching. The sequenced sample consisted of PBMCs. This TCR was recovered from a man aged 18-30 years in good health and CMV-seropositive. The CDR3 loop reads CASSQEYRAPEKLFF. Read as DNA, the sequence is TGCGCCAGCAGCCAAGAATACAGGGCCCCGGAAAAACTGTTTTTT.